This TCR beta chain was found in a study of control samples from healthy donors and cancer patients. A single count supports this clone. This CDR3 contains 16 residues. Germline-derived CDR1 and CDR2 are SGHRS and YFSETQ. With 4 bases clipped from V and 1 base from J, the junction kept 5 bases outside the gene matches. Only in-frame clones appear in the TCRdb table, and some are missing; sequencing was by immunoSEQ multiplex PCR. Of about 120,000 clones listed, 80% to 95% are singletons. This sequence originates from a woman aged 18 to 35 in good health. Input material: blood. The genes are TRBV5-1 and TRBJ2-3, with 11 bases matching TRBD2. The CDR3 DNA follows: TGCGCCAGCAGCGGTAGCGGGAGGGCCGGCACAGATACGCAGTATTTT. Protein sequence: CASSGSGRAGTDTQYF.